The 21 T cell receptor beta chains below were found in one sample sequenced in a study of vaccination and CD4 T cells after COVID-19 (dated by TCRdb to the early 2020s). The antigens for these receptors are not known. Explained via the paper, the treatment or condition label denotes: approximately nine-day PBMC culture with coronavirus spike peptide pools or control peptides (ViraFEST assay). The library was generated by PCR. These reads were obtained on an Illumina iSeq 100. DNA from cultured CD4+ T cells underwent TCR sequencing with the Oncomine TCR Beta short-read assay at the Johns Hopkins FTIC core. In-frame beta chains were kept once TCRdb had trimmed the public reads at Q25 with fastp and called clones with MiXCR. Rows merge per CDR3 protein into single entries with the most common DNA and genes. A total of more than 4,000 distinct CDR3 sequences appear in this sample, under 60% of them only once. The top ten constitute 43% of the sample.

The specimen sequenced was CD4+ T cells from blood, cultured in vitro. The receptors were gathered from a human donor who had recovered from COVID-19.

The chain combines TRBV6-1 with TRBJ1-2, with no clear D. Trimming left V 10 bases short and J 4 bases short, with 19 bases between. The CDR3 totals 14 residues. Germline CDR1 MNHNS, CDR2 SASEGT. CDR3 protein: CATKPRQDGYGYTF. The CDR3 DNA sequence: TGTGCCACCAAACCCAGGCAGGATGGCTATGGCTACACCTTC.

V and J are TRBV20-1 and TRBJ2-7; 14 bases are a match to TRBD2. CDR3 length: 14 residues. The J segment lost 7 bases and the V segment lost 3 bases, leaving 5 bases of the junction unmatched. Germline V gene lookup returns CDR1 DFQATT and CDR2 SNEGSKA (reference sequence). The CDR3 DNA follows: TGCAGTGCTAGTGGGACTAGCGGGAGTTGGGAGCAGTACTTC. Translation gives CSASGTSGSWEQYF.

This clonotype was found a few times. This rearrangement joins TRBV18 to TRBJ2-3, with D possibly TRBD2 on 6 matching bases. Germline CDR1 reads KGHSH; CDR2 reads LQKENI. V was shortened by 1 base and J by 1 base, with 12 bases between the two germline ends. The CDR3 spans 16 residues. The CDR3 DNA is TGTGCCAGCTCACCACGAGGGACTGGGGGCACAGATACGCAGTATTTT. Amino acids: CASSPRGTGGTDTQYF.

The chain recombines TRBV11-2 with TRBJ1-2, with a possible D match to TRBD1 (5 bases). Germline V gene data show CDR1 as SGHAT and CDR2 as FQNNGV. V was cut by 0 bases and J by 8 bases, with 13 bases left in between. This CDR3 spans 14 amino acids. The CDR3 is CASSLDQGNGGYTF. The CDR3 bases are TGTGCCAGCAGCTTAGATCAGGGCAACGGAGGCTACACCTTC.

This clonotype has just a few counts. The gene calls are TRBV6-2 or TRBV6-3 and TRBJ1-5; D unresolved. Trimming removed 8 bases from V and 0 bases from J, with 17 bases in between. There are 16 residues in the CDR3. Germline CDR1 and CDR2: MNHEY and SVGEGT. CDR3 loop: CASCIGVSPSNQPQHF. CDR3 DNA sequence: TGTGCCAGCTGTATCGGGGTTAGCCCTAGCAATCAGCCCCAGCATTTT.

The chain links TRBV18 to TRBJ2-2; perhaps TRBD2 as D (5 bases). The V gene lost 2 bases and the J gene lost 1 base, with 20 bases spanning the gap. This CDR3 spans 19 amino acids. Germline V lookup: CDR1 KGHSH, CDR2 LQKENI. The CDR3 is CASSPAAGGKFRNTGELFF. DNA for the CDR3: TGTGCCAGCTCACCAGCCGCGGGTGGTAAATTTAGGAACACCGGGGAGCTGTTTTTT.

This clonotype was seen more than once but under ten times. The chain recombines TRBV12-3 or TRBV12-4 with TRBJ1-5, with TRBD1 matching over 7 bases. V shed 5 bases and J 5 bases; nucleotides not matched to a gene: 9. The CDR3 extends over 15 amino acids. CDR3 loop: CASSHRQGRDQPQHF. The CDR3 DNA reads TGTGCCAGCAGTCACCGACAGGGCCGGGATCAGCCCCAGCATTTT.

V is TRBV20-1 and J is TRBJ1-5; D is unclear. Trimming cost V 3 bases and J 3 bases, with 6 bases left between them. The CDR3 runs 12 residues. Germline values: CDR1 DFQATT, CDR2 SNEGSKA (reference sequence). The CDR3 bases are TGCAGTGCTAGTGGCCCCAATCAGCCCCAGCATTTT. Amino acid sequence: CSASGPNQPQHF.

This clonotype has just a few counts. The chain combines TRBV7-3 with TRBJ2-2, with a tentative D call TRBD1 (5 bases). Germline values: CDR1 SGHTA, CDR2 FQGTGA. Trimming cost V 5 bases and J 6 bases, with 7 bases left between them. The CDR3 extends over 12 amino acids. As DNA, the CDR3 is TGTGCCAGCAGCACAGGATCCGGGGAGCTGTTTTTT. Amino acid sequence: CASSTGSGELFF. Full variable domain (rest looked up from reference TRBV7-3 and TRBJ2-2): GAGVSQTPSNKVTEKGKYVELRCDPISGHTALYWYRQSLGQGPEFLIYFQGTGAADDSGLPNDRFFAVRPEGSVSTLKIQRTERGDSAVYLCASSTGSGELFFGEGSRLTVL.

This clonotype was recorded a few times. The V call is TRBV25-1, the J call TRBJ1-2, with 8 bases that match TRBD1. V shed 6 bases, J shed 3 bases, and the junction held 6 bases outside the gene matches. Germline V gene sequence: CDR1 MGHDK, CDR2 SYGVNS. The CDR3 sequence is 14 residues long. The CDR3 sequence is CASSRGQADYGYTF. The DNA for the CDR3 is TGTGCCAGCAGCAGGGGACAGGCCGACTATGGCTACACCTTC.

The CDR3 here is CASTKLGQGDTEAFF. The CDR3 region has the DNA TGTGCCAGCACCAAATTGGGGCAGGGAGACACTGAAGCTTTCTTT. J is TRBJ1-1 and V is TRBV6-1, with D perhaps TRBD1 (5 bases). Germline V CDR1 and CDR2: MNHNS, SASEGT. The CDR3 spans 15 residues. V shed 7 bases and J shed 3 bases, with 18 bases lying between them.

The V gene is TRBV4-2, the J gene TRBJ2-5; D might be TRBD2 (5 bases). Trimming shortened V by 3 bases and J by 0 bases, and 5 bases separated the two germline ends. CDR1 is LGHNA, CDR2 YNFKEQ, per germline. CDR3 length: 13 amino acids. The CDR3 loop is CASSQDYQETQYF. The CDR3 region has the DNA TGTGCCAGCAGCCAGGACTACCAAGAGACCCAGTACTTC.

The chain uses TRBV4-2 and TRBJ2-3; D unclear. With 3 bases removed from V and 2 bases from J, the gap between germline ends came to 6 bases. Germline assignment: CDR1 LGHNA and CDR2 YNFKEQ. The CDR3 extends over 13 amino acids. The CDR3 DNA sequence: TGTGCCAGCAGCCACCTTACCACAGATACGCAGTATTTT. This encodes CASSHLTTDTQYF.

Turning to this clonotype: The conserved final phenylalanine or tryptophan is absent from the CDR3, which likely points to a read error. The J gene is TRBJ2-5, the V gene TRBV20-1; 8 bases are a match to TRBD2. Trimming at V came to 4 bases and at J to 3 bases, leaving 7 bases not matched to a gene. The CDR3 runs to 14 residues. Germline V gives CDR1 DFQATT, CDR2 SNEGSKA (reference sequence). The CDR3 loop reads CSATPGTRKETQYY. In DNA form, the CDR3 reads TGCAGTGCTACACCCGGGACTAGGAAAGAGACCCAGTACTAC.

The count of this clonotype is one. The rearrangement links TRBV11-3 to TRBJ2-7; unclear D gene. The germline V gene encodes CDR1 SGHNT and CDR2 YENEEA. Trimming took 7 bases from V and 3 from J, leaving 19 bases between them. The CDR3 spans 15 residues. The CDR3 loop is CASNPRAAPLYEQYF. The DNA for the CDR3 is TGTGCCAGCAACCCCCGGGCAGCCCCTCTCTACGAGCAGTACTTC.

Of note for this clonotype: The junction departs from the called germline gene at one end, perhaps through a read error. The chain uses TRBV6-1 and TRBJ2-7, with D possibly being TRBD1 or TRBD2 (5 bases each). CDR3 length: 16 amino acids. Per the germline V gene, CDR1 is MNHNS and CDR2 is SASEGT. The CDR3 nucleotides read TGTGCCAGCAGCGCTTGGGGACCGCCAATCTCCTACAAGCAGTACTTC. It specifies CASSAWGPPISYKQYF.

The table lists this clonotype with a few counts. The rearrangement uses TRBV7-2 and TRBJ2-2, with 13 bases aligning to TRBD2. J gave up 7 bases and V 4 bases, and 12 bases lay outside the gene matches. Germline V gene lookup returns CDR1 SGHTA and CDR2 FQGNSA. This CDR3 has 18 amino acids. This CDR3 reads CASSSMTGLAGAGGELFF. CDR3 nucleotides: TGTGCCAGCAGCTCCATGACCGGACTAGCGGGAGCGGGCGGGGAGCTGTTTTTT.

This clonotype has just a few counts. This sequence joins TRBV6-2 or TRBV6-3 and TRBJ2-7; 9 nucleotides line up with TRBD2. The CDR3 runs to 14 residues. Germline CDR1 MNHEY, CDR2 SVGEGT. The V segment lost 6 bases and the J segment 2 bases; nucleotides outside the gene matches: 5. The CDR3 protein is CASRATSGTYEQYF. CDR3 DNA sequence: TGTGCCAGCAGGGCGACTAGCGGTACCTACGAGCAGTACTTC.

The V gene is TRBV4-1, the J gene TRBJ1-2, with D hard to call. V shed 1 base and J shed 1 base, with 10 bases lying between them. CDR3 size: 15 residues. CDR1 MGHRA and CDR2 YSYEKL come from the germline V gene. Written as DNA, the CDR3 is TGCGCCAGCAGCCAAGGGGGAGGGAATAACTATGGCTACACCTTC. It is translated as CASSQGGGNNYGYTF.

V gene TRBV11-2 combines with J gene TRBJ1-2; TRBD1 might be the D (6 bases). The CDR3 loop spans 13 amino acids. V dropped 5 bases and J dropped 8 bases, with 15 bases sitting between them. Germline CDR1 reads SGHAT; CDR2 reads FQNNGV. The CDR3 spells CASSPDRVGGYTF. DNA of the CDR3: TGTGCCAGCAGCCCGGACAGAGTCGGGGGCTACACCTTC.

This clonotype was recorded a few times. This chain's CDR3 is CASSQEDGPGRNQPQHF. The CDR3 DNA is TGTGCCAGCAGCCAAGAGGATGGGCCGGGCAGAAATCAGCCCCAGCATTTT. The V and J genes are TRBV4-2 and TRBJ1-5; the D is unclear. Trimming removed 0 bases at V and 4 bases at J, with 16 bases between. The CDR3 covers 17 residues. Germline loops: CDR1 LGHNA, CDR2 YNFKEQ.